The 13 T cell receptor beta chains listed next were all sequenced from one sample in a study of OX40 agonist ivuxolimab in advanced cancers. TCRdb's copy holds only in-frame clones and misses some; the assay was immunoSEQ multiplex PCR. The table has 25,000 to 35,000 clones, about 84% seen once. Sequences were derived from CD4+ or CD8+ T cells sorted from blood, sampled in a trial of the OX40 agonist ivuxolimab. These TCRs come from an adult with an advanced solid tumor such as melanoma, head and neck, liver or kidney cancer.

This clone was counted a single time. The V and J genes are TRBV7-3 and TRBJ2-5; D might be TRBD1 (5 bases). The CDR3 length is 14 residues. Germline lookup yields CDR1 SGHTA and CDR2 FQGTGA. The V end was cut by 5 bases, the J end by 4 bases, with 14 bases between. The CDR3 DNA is TGTGCCAGCAGCCCCGAAGGGGCGTTAGAGACCCAGTACTTC. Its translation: CASSPEGALETQYF. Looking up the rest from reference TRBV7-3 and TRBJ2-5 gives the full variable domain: GAGVSQTPSNKVTEKGKYVELRCDPISGHTALYWYRQSLGQGPEFLIYFQGTGAADDSGLPNDRFFAVRPEGSVSTLKIQRTERGDSAVYLCASSPEGALETQYFGPGTRLLVL.

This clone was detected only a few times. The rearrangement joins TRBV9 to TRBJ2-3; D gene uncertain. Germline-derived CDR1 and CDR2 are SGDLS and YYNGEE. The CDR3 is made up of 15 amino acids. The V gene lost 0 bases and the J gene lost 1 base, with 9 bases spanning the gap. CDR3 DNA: TGTGCCAGCAGCGTAGCTATGGCGGGCACAGATACGCAGTATTTT. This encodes CASSVAMAGTDTQYF.

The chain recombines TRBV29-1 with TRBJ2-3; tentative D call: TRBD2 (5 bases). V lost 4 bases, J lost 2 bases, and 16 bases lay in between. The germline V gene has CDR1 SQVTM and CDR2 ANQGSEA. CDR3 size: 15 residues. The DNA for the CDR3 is TGCAGCGTTGGTACTGGGAGAGGCCTCACAGATACGCAGTATTTT. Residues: CSVGTGRGLTDTQYF.

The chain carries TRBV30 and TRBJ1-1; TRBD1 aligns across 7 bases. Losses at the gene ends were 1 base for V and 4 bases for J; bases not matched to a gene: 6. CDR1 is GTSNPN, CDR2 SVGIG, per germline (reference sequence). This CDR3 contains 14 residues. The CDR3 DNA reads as TGTGCCTGGAGTGGGGGCAGGGGGGCCACTGAAGCTTTCTTT. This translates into CAWSGGRGATEAFF.

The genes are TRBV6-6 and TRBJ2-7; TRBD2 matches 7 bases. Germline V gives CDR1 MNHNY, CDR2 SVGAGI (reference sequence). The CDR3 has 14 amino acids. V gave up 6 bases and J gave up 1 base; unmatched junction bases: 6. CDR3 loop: CASSWDYESYEQYF. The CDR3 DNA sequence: TGTGCCAGCAGCTGGGACTACGAATCCTACGAGCAGTACTTC.

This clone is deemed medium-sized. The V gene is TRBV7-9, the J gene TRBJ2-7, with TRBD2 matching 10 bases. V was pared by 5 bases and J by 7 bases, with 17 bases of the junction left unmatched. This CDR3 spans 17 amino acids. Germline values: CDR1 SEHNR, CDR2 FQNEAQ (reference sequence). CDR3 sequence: CASSPPPAGGPPGEQYF. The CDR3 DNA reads TGTGCCAGCAGCCCCCCACCAGCGGGAGGGCCCCCGGGGGAGCAGTACTTC.

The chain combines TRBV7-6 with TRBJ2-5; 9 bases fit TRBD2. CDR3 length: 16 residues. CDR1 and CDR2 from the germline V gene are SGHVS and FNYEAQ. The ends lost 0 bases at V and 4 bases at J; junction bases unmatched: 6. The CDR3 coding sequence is TGTGCCAGCAGCTTAGCGTTAGCGGGAGCCATAGAGACCCAGTACTTC. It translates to CASSLALAGAIETQYF.

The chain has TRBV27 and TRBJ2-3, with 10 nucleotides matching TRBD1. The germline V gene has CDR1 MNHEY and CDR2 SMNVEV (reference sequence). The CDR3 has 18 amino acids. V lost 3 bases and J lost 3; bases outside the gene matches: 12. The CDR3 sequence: CASSFGQGEGSKTDTQYF. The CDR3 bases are TGTGCCAGCAGTTTTGGACAGGGGGAGGGATCCAAAACAGATACGCAGTATTTT.

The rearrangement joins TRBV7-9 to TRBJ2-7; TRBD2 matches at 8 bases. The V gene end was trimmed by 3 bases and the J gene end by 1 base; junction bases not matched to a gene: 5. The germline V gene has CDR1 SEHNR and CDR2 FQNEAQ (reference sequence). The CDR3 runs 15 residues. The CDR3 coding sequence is TGTGCCAGCAGCTTGACTAGCGAGAATTCCTACGAGCAGTACTTC. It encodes CASSLTSENSYEQYF.

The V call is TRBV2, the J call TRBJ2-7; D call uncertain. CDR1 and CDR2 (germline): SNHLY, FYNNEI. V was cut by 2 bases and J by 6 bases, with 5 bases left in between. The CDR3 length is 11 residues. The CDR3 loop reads CASSENVEQYF. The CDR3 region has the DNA TGTGCCAGCAGTGAAAATGTCGAGCAGTACTTC.

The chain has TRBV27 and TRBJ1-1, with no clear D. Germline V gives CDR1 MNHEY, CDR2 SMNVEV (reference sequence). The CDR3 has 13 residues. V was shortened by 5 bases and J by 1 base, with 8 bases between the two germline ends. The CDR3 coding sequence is TGTGCCAGCAGTCTAACAGAGAACACTGAAGCTTTCTTT. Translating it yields CASSLTENTEAFF.

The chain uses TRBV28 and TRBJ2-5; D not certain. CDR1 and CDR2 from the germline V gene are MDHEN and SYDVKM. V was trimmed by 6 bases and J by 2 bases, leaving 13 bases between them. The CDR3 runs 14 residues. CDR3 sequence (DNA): TGTGCCAGCAGAGTTTGGCAACCTCAAGAGACCCAGTACTTC. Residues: CASRVWQPQETQYF.

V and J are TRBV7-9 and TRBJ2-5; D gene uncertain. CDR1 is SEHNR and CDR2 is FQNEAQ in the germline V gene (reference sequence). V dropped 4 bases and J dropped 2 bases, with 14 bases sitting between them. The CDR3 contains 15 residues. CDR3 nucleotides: TGTGCCAGCAGCTCGGGCTTTGGGGAACAAGAGACCCAGTACTTC. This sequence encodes CASSSGFGEQETQYF.